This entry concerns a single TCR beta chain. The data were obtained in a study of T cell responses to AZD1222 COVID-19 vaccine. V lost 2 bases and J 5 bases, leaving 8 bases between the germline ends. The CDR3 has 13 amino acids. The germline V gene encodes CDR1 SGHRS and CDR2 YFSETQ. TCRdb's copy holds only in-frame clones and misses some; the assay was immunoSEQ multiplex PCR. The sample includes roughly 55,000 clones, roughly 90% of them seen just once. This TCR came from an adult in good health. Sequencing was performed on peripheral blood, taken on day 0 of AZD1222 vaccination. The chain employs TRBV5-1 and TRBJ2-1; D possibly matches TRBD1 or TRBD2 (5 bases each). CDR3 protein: CASSLPGHNEQFF. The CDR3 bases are TGCGCCAGCAGCTTACCGGGACACAATGAGCAGTTCTTC.